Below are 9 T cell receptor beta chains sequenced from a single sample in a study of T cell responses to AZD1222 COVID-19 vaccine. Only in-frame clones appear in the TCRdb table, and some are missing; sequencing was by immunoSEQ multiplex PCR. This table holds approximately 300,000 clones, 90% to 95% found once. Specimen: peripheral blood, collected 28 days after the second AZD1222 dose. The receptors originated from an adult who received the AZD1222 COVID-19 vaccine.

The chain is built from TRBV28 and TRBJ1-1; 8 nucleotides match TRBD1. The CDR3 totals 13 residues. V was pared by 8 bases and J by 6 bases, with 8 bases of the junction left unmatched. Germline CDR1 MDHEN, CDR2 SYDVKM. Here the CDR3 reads CASERQGIAEAFF. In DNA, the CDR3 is TGTGCCAGCGAAAGACAGGGGATCGCTGAAGCTTTCTTT.

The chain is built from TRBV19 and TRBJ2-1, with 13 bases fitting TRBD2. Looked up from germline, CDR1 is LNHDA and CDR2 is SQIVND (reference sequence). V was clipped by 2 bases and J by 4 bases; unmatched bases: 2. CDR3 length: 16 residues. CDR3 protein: CASSIQLAGGYNEQFF. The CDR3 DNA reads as TGTGCCAGTAGTATACAACTAGCGGGAGGGTACAATGAGCAGTTCTTC. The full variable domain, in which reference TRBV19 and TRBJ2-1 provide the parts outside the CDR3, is DGGITQSPKYLFRKEGQNVTLSCEQNLNHDAMYWYRQDPGQGLRLIYYSQIVNDFQKGDIAEGYSVSREKKESFPLTVTSAQKNPTAFYLCASSIQLAGGYNEQFFGPGTRLTVL.

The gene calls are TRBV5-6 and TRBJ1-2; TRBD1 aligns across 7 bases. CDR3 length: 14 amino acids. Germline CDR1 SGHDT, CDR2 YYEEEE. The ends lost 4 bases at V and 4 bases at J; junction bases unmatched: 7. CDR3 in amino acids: CASSEGQLFYGYTF. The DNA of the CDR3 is TGTGCCAGCAGCGAGGGACAGTTGTTCTATGGCTACACCTTC. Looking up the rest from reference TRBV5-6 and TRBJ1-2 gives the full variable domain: DAGVTQSPTHLIKTRGQQVTLRCSPKSGHDTVSWYQQALGQGPQFIFQYYEEEERQRGNFPDRFSGHQFPNYSSELNVNALLLGDSALYLCASSEGQLFYGYTFGSGTRLTVV.

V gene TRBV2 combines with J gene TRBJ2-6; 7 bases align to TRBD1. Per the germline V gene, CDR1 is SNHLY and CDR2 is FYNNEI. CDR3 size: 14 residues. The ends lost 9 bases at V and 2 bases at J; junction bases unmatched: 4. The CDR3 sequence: CARKTGTGANVLTF. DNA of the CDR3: TGTGCCAGGAAGACAGGGACTGGGGCCAACGTCCTGACTTTC.

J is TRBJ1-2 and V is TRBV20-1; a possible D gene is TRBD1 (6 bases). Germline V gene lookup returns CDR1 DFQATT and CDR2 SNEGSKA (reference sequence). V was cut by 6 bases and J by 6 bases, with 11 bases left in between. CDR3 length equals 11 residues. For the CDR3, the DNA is TGCAGTGCGCCGGGGGGGCATGGCTACACCTTC. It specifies CSAPGGHGYTF.

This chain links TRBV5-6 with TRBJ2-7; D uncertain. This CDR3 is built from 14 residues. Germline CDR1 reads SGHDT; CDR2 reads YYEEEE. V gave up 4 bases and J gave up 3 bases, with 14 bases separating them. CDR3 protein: CASSLLDMFYEQYF. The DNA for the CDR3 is TGTGCCAGCAGCCTCCTCGACATGTTCTACGAGCAGTACTTC.

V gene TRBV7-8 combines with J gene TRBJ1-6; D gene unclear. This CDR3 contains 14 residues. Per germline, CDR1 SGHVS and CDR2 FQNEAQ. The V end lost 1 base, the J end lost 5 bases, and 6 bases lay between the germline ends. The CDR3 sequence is CASSLVADNSPLHF. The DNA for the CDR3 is TGTGCCAGCAGCTTAGTGGCAGATAATTCACCCCTCCACTTT.

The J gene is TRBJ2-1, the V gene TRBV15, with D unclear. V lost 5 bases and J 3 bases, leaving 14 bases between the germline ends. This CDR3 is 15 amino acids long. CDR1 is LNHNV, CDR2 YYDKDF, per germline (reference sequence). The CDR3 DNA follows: TGTGCCACCAGCCTGGCCGGATACTACTACAATGAGCAGTTCTTC. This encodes CATSLAGYYYNEQFF.

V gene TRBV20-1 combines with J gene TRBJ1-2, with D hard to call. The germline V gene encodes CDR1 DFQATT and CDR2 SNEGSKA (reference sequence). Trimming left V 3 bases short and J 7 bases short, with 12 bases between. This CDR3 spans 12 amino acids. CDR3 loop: CSASPRMTGYTF. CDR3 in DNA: TGCAGTGCTAGTCCCCGAATGACTGGCTACACCTTC.